Presented here are 2 T cell receptor beta chains from one specimen sequenced in a study of shared clonotypes between healthy human individuals. Profiling relied on immunoSEQ multiplex PCR, and the TCRdb table lists in-frame clones only, not all of them. Of roughly 2 million clones detected, approximately 96% appear once; the ten largest clones hold about 0.13%. The sample was naive CD4+ T cells sorted from blood. Subset denoted: CD45RA+ positively selected. These receptors all stem from a man aged 18 to 30 in good health.

The CDR3 spells CASSKDKASSNTGELFF. CDR3 coding DNA: TGTGCCAGCAGCAAAGACAAGGCCTCCTCGAACACCGGGGAGCTGTTTTTT. This chain connects TRBV21-1 to TRBJ2-2. TRBV21-1 is a known pseudogene. There are 17 residues in the CDR3.

The rearrangement uses TRBV9 and TRBJ1-1, with no clear D. Trimming shortened V by 0 bases and J by 4 bases, and 13 bases separated the two germline ends. Germline CDR1 reads SGDLS; CDR2 reads YYNGEE. This CDR3 has 15 amino acids. Here the CDR3 DNA reads TGTGCCAGCAGCGTAGTTCTGGAACCGCGCACTGAAGCTTTCTTT. This gives the protein CASSVVLEPRTEAFF.